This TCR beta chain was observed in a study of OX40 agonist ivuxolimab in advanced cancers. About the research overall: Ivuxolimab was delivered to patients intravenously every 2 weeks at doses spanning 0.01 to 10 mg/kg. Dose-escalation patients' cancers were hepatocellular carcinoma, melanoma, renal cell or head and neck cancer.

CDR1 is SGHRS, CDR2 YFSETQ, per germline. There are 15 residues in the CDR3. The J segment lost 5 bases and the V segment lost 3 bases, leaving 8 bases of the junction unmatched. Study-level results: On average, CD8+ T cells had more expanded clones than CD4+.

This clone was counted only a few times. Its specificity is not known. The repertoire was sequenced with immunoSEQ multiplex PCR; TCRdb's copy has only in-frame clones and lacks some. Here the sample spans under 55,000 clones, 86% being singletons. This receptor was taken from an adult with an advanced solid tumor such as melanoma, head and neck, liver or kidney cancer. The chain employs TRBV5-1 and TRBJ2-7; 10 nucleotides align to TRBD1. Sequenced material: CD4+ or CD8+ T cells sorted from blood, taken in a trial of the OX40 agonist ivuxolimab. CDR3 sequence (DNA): TGCGCCAGCAGCTCGGACGGACAGGGGGGGGACGAGCAGTACTTC. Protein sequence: CASSSDGQGGDEQYF.